Listed below are T cell receptor beta chains from one sample, sequenced in a study of blood T cell repertoires in COVID-19. The method was immunoSEQ multiplex PCR; TCRdb's version includes in-frame clones alone and lacks a portion of them. Of about 160,000 clones in the sample, around nine tenths were seen once. The sequenced sample consisted of PBMCs or T cells enriched from blood (not recorded which). Every receptor here comes from a woman aged 50 to 60 who had recovered from COVID-19. Each CDR3 is given with its conserved first and last residue. Each record gives: clone size, D gene, J gene, V gene, CDR3 DNA, CDR3 protein. The D gene is left open where the match is weak. For some rows the clone size is stated as once, few or many, or as a class when expanded; others skip it.

size: once
D: NA
J: TRBJ1-1
V: TRBV27
DNA: TGTGCCAGCAGCCACGGACAGCAGAACACTGAAGCTTTCTTT
CDR3: CASSHGQQNTEAFF

size: NA
D: TRBD1
J: TRBJ2-2
V: TRBV6-2/TRBV6-3
DNA: TGTGCCAGCAGTTACCCGACAGGGGCCGGGGAGCTGTTTTTT
CDR3: CASSYPTGAGELFF

size: NA
D: NA
J: TRBJ2-4
V: TRBV11-2
DNA: TGTGCCAGCAGCTTAGAGTCTCTACTAGCCAAAAACATTCAGTACTTC
CDR3: CASSLESLLAKNIQYF

size: few
D: TRBD1
J: TRBJ1-5
V: TRBV27
DNA: TGTGCCAGCAAGGTGGGACAGGGACCCAATCAGCCCCAGCATTTT
CDR3: CASKVGQGPNQPQHF

size: NA
D: TRBD1
J: TRBJ2-3
V: TRBV7-2
DNA: TGTGCCAGCAGCGGACGAGGGACAGGGGGCACAGATACGCAGTATTTT
CDR3: CASSGRGTGGTDTQYF

size: NA
D: NA
J: TRBJ1-1
V: TRBV5-1
DNA: TGCGCCAGCAGCCCCGGGGAGAACACTGAAGCTTTCTTT
CDR3: CASSPGENTEAFF

size: NA
D: TRBD1
J: TRBJ1-1
V: TRBV14
DNA: TGTGCCAGCAGCCAAAGAACAGGGGGGTACACTGAAGCTTTCTTT
CDR3: CASSQRTGGYTEAFF

size: NA
D: TRBD1
J: TRBJ2-2
V: TRBV11-2
DNA: TGTGCCAGCAGCACGGGGACAGGGGGCTACACCGGGGAGCTGTTTTTT
CDR3: CASSTGTGGYTGELFF

size: NA
D: TRBD1
J: TRBJ2-7
V: TRBV6-7
DNA: TGTGCCAGCAGTGTGGGACAGGAGAACTACGAGCAGTACTTC
CDR3: CASSVGQENYEQYF

size: NA
D: TRBD1
J: TRBJ1-6
V: TRBV6-2/TRBV6-3
DNA: TGTGCCAGCAGCGGACAGGGGGCCTTATCACCCCTCCACTTT
CDR3: CASSGQGALSPLHF

size: few
D: TRBD1
J: TRBJ2-7
V: TRBV7-8
DNA: TGTGCCAGCAGCCCGACGGGACAGGGGGTCGAGGGTGGATACTTC
CDR3: CASSPTGQGVEGGYF

size: NA
D: NA
J: TRBJ2-3
V: TRBV7-2
DNA: TGTGCCAGCAGCTACGAGGGTACAGATACGCAGTATTTT
CDR3: CASSYEGTDTQYF

size: NA
D: TRBD1
J: TRBJ2-5
V: TRBV9
DNA: TGTGCCAGCAGCGACCGAACAGGGGGCCAAGAGACCCAGTACTTC
CDR3: CASSDRTGGQETQYF

size: NA
D: NA
J: TRBJ1-1
V: TRBV6-6
DNA: TGTGCCAGCAGTTCAGGGACTGAAGCTTTCTTT
CDR3: CASSSGTEAFF

size: NA
D: TRBD1
J: TRBJ1-2
V: TRBV19
DNA: TGTGCCAGTAGTTCCCAGGGGGCTAACTATGGCTACACCTTC
CDR3: CASSSQGANYGYTF

size: NA
D: TRBD1
J: TRBJ2-7
V: TRBV7-6
DNA: TGTGCCAGCAGCCAAGGGCCGGGACAGGCCTCCTACGAGCAGTACTTC
CDR3: CASSQGPGQASYEQYF

size: NA
D: NA
J: TRBJ1-4
V: TRBV7-9
DNA: TGTGCCAGCAGCTTAGGACAGCTGGGTGAAAAACTGTTTTTT
CDR3: CASSLGQLGEKLFF